These T cell receptor beta chains were read from a single sample in a study of shared clonotypes between healthy human individuals. Clones were read by immunoSEQ multiplex PCR, and TCRdb kept only the in-frame ones, dropping some. The sample shows about 2.3 million clones, 93% of them seen only once. Sequenced sample: naive CD4+ T cells from PBMCs. These receptors all come from a man aged 18-30 years in good health. Some clones in this sample may be carry-over from other donors' samples. Each CDR3 is given with its conserved first and last residue. The D gene is left open where the match is weak. Where a row states a size, it is once, few, many or the class of an expanded clone; other rows omit it.

CDR3 protein: CSVDKQLTDTQYF
V gene: TRBV29-1
D gene: NA
CDR3 length: 13
clone size: NA

CDR3 protein: CAWSVLGGRRAFF
V gene: TRBV30
D gene: NA
CDR3 length: 13
clone size: few

CDR3 protein: CASNQRGAGEKLFF
V gene: TRBV27
D gene: NA
CDR3 length: 14
clone size: NA

CDR3 protein: CASSSTARGETQYF
V gene: TRBV28
D gene: NA
CDR3 length: 14
clone size: NA

CDR3 protein: CASSSSGSNQPQHF
V gene: TRBV7-2
D gene: NA
CDR3 length: 14
clone size: NA

CDR3 protein: CASSFLGGYTF
V gene: TRBV28
D gene: NA
CDR3 length: 11
clone size: NA

CDR3 protein: CASSVQGGPTDTQYF
V gene: TRBV6-4
D gene: NA
CDR3 length: 15
clone size: NA

CDR3 protein: CASNHRDSRGGNTF
V gene: TRBV19
D gene: NA
CDR3 length: 14
clone size: NA

CDR3 protein: CASRPPGLDVLTF
V gene: TRBV5-1
D gene: NA
CDR3 length: 13
clone size: NA

CDR3 protein: CASRPTGGSNQPQHF
V gene: TRBV19
D gene: TRBD1
CDR3 length: 15
clone size: NA

CDR3 protein: CASSVAWGRGTEAFF
V gene: TRBV9
D gene: NA
CDR3 length: 15
clone size: NA

CDR3 protein: CASQRGLMNTEAFF
V gene: TRBV6-1
D gene: TRBD1
CDR3 length: 14
clone size: NA

CDR3 protein: CASSLIDRVDTEAFF
V gene: TRBV7-8
D gene: TRBD1
CDR3 length: 15
clone size: NA

CDR3 protein: CASSNTREKLFF
V gene: TRBV19
D gene: NA
CDR3 length: 12
clone size: few

CDR3 protein: CASSDNRPGMQFF
V gene: TRBV6-1
D gene: NA
CDR3 length: 13
clone size: NA

CDR3 protein: CAWKTSGANEQFF
V gene: TRBV30
D gene: TRBD2
CDR3 length: 13
clone size: once

CDR3 protein: CASGLVPGTGSYNEQFF
V gene: TRBV12-5
D gene: TRBD1
CDR3 length: 17
clone size: NA

CDR3 protein: CASSLSWDSIYEQYF
V gene: TRBV7-2
D gene: TRBD1
CDR3 length: 15
clone size: NA

CDR3 protein: CSVGPREETQYF
V gene: TRBV29-1
D gene: NA
CDR3 length: 12
clone size: once

CDR3 protein: CASSAQGVYGYTF
V gene: TRBV6-5
D gene: NA
CDR3 length: 13
clone size: NA

CDR3 protein: CASSTHRQAVLTF
V gene: TRBV9
D gene: NA
CDR3 length: 13
clone size: NA

CDR3 protein: CASSLASGHYNEQFF
V gene: TRBV5-5
D gene: TRBD2
CDR3 length: 15
clone size: NA

CDR3 protein: CASRGPGINQPQHF
V gene: TRBV10-2
D gene: NA
CDR3 length: 14
clone size: NA

CDR3 protein: CASSLAVVAGGAFF
V gene: TRBV5-1
D gene: NA
CDR3 length: 14
clone size: NA

CDR3 protein: CTSSQEDEQFF
V gene: TRBV1
D gene: NA
CDR3 length: 11
clone size: NA

CDR3 protein: CASSQGGGSLKGTQYF
V gene: TRBV9
D gene: NA
CDR3 length: 16
clone size: NA

CDR3 protein: CASSFRFGENEQFF
V gene: TRBV28
D gene: NA
CDR3 length: 14
clone size: NA

CDR3 protein: CASSLGAMNTGELFF
V gene: TRBV5-4
D gene: NA
CDR3 length: 15
clone size: NA

CDR3 protein: CASSQGQSPTYEQYF
V gene: TRBV18
D gene: NA
CDR3 length: 15
clone size: NA

CDR3 protein: CASSLGPGREASF
V gene: TRBV11-3
D gene: NA
CDR3 length: 13
clone size: NA

CDR3 protein: CASSRLEMSTDTQYF
V gene: TRBV7-6
D gene: NA
CDR3 length: 15
clone size: NA

CDR3 protein: CASRDPRGWEQFF
V gene: TRBV19
D gene: NA
CDR3 length: 13
clone size: NA

CDR3 protein: CASSLGSRLAEDYEQYF
V gene: TRBV7-6
D gene: TRBD2
CDR3 length: 17
clone size: NA

CDR3 protein: CASSERGTSGHSYNEQFF
V gene: TRBV6-1
D gene: TRBD2
CDR3 length: 18
clone size: NA

CDR3 protein: CASSPLRVNDGYTF
V gene: TRBV9
D gene: NA
CDR3 length: 14
clone size: NA

CDR3 protein: CASSRDLNEKLFF
V gene: TRBV18
D gene: NA
CDR3 length: 13
clone size: NA

CDR3 protein: CASSESRGVGEQYF
V gene: TRBV6-1
D gene: NA
CDR3 length: 14
clone size: NA

CDR3 protein: CASSLDLGGSYNEQFF
V gene: TRBV5-4
D gene: NA
CDR3 length: 16
clone size: NA

CDR3 protein: CAWSVRGATEAFF
V gene: TRBV30
D gene: NA
CDR3 length: 13
clone size: NA

CDR3 protein: CSVERTLNTEAFF
V gene: TRBV29-1
D gene: NA
CDR3 length: 13
clone size: NA

CDR3 protein: CASSRQSNTEAFF
V gene: TRBV14
D gene: NA
CDR3 length: 13
clone size: NA

CDR3 protein: CASSFQGGLTEAFF
V gene: TRBV5-1
D gene: NA
CDR3 length: 14
clone size: NA

CDR3 protein: CASRATAPNYNEQFF
V gene: TRBV28
D gene: NA
CDR3 length: 15
clone size: once

CDR3 protein: CASSWVRRVDEKLFF
V gene: TRBV7-3
D gene: NA
CDR3 length: 15
clone size: NA

CDR3 protein: CAISEKGAQDEKLFF
V gene: TRBV10-3
D gene: NA
CDR3 length: 15
clone size: once

CDR3 protein: CASSFDRVGYEQYF
V gene: TRBV11-2
D gene: TRBD1
CDR3 length: 14
clone size: NA

CDR3 protein: CASSLDPGGDEQYF
V gene: TRBV11-2
D gene: TRBD1
CDR3 length: 14
clone size: NA